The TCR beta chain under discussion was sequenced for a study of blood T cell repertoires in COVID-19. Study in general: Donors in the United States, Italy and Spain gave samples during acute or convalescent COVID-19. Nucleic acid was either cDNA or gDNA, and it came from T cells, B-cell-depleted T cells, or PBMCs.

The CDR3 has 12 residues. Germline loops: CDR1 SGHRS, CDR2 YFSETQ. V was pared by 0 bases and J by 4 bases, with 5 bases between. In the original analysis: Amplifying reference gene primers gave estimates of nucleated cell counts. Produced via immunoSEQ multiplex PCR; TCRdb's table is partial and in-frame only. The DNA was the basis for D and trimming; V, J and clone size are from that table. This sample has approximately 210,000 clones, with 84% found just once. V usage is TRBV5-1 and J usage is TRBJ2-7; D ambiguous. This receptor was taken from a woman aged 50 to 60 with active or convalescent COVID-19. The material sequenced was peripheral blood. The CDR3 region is CASSLDGYEQYF. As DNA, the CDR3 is TGCGCCAGCAGCTTGGACGGTTACGAGCAGTACTTC.